This TCR beta chain was documented in a study of human T cells and chemical hapten exposure. Findings and caveats of the study: Large CDR3 similarity clusters arose significantly more often from expanded TCRs than from controls.

Described time point: patch test 1, 2 weeks after DPC sensitization. Sample treatment: therapeutic diphenylcyclopropenone sensitization with weekly scalp DPC. Via MiXCR, TCRdb re-called the RACE reads, giving one row per CDR3 protein. The profile shows roughly 82,000 distinct CDR3 sequences, roughly 12% of them singletons. In germline, CDR1 is MNHEY, CDR2 SMNVEV (reference sequence). The CDR3 runs to 15 residues. Trimming removed 4 bases at V and 7 bases at J, with 16 bases between. To note about this clonotype: The antigen is not known.

Sequences were derived from whole blood, sampled in connection with sensitization to the hapten diphenylcyclopropenone (DPC). The receptor was derived from a woman aged 60-75 years with alopecia areata. Some clones in this sample may be carry-over from other donors' samples. The genes are TRBV27 and TRBJ2-2; D is uncertain. CDR3 nucleotide sequence: TGTGCCAGCAGTTCCCCGCTTGTTCCGGGCGGGGAGCTGTTTTTT. The encoded protein is CASSSPLVPGGELFF.